Following are 20 T cell receptor beta chains from one sample sequenced in a study of PD-L1 blockade in urothelial cancer. The table came from immunoSEQ multiplex PCR; TCRdb's copy has only in-frame clones and leaves some out. The table has tens of thousands of clones, 87% seen once; the top ten hold about 15%. Time point in this sample: pretreatment peripheral blood. The material sequenced was PBMCs, taken around atezolizumab (anti-PD-L1) treatment. All receptors come from a woman aged 55-70 years with urothelial cancer.

A note on this clone: This sample includes further DNA sequences coding for the same CDR3. V usage is TRBV15 and J usage is TRBJ2-7; TRBD2 aligns across 9 bases. Germline trimming cut 6 bases from V and 3 bases from J; bases unmatched to any gene: 3. The CDR3 length is 13 residues. Germline V gives CDR1 LNHNV, CDR2 YYDKDF (reference sequence). Here the CDR3 DNA reads TGTGCCACCAGGCCGACTAGCGGCTACGAGCAGTACTTC. It codes for CATRPTSGYEQYF.

J is TRBJ1-5 and V is TRBV9; 7 positions match TRBD1. The CDR3 is 14 amino acids. Germline V lookup: CDR1 SGDLS, CDR2 YYNGEE. The junction had 3 bases not matched to a gene; V was cut back by 0 bases and J by 6 bases. The CDR3 DNA reads as TGTGCCAGCAGCGTAGAGTCAGGGGGTCAGCCCCAGCATTTT. This translates into CASSVESGGQPQHF. The full variable domain, completed using reference TRBV9 and TRBJ1-5, is DSGVTQTPKHLITATGQRVTLRCSPRSGDLSVYWYQQSLDQGLQFLIQYYNGEERAKGNILERFSAQQFPDLHSELNLSSLELGDSALYFCASSVESGGQPQHFGDGTRLSIL.

The chain employs TRBV10-3 and TRBJ2-7; 8 positions match TRBD1. The CDR3 runs to 15 residues. Trimming took 4 bases from V and 2 from J; bases not matched to a gene: 7. From germline, CDR1 is ENHRY and CDR2 SYGVKD. The CDR3 DNA reads TGTGCCATCAGTGGACAGGGGCCTCAAACCTACGAGCAGTACTTC. Amino acids: CAISGQGPQTYEQYF.

The gene calls are TRBV7-2 and TRBJ1-5, with 8 bases matching TRBD1. Trimming took 4 bases from V and 6 from J; bases not matched to a gene: 11. Germline lookup yields CDR1 SGHTA and CDR2 FQGNSA. CDR3 length equals 16 residues. The CDR3 region is CASSSTLSGGSQPQHF. CDR3 sequence (DNA): TGTGCCAGCAGCTCCACCCTTTCAGGGGGCAGTCAGCCCCAGCATTTT.

The CDR3: CAISDKGRATEAFF. The CDR3 region has the DNA TGTGCCATCAGTGATAAAGGGAGAGCCACTGAAGCTTTCTTT. V usage is TRBV10-3 and J usage is TRBJ1-1; no definite D call. The CDR3 runs to 14 residues. Germline CDR1 ENHRY, CDR2 SYGVKD. Trimming took off 3 bases at V and 4 bases at J, with 12 bases between the two ends.

The V and J genes are TRBV10-3 and TRBJ2-2; 9 bases match TRBD1. The CDR3 is 14 residues long. Germline V CDR1 and CDR2: ENHRY, SYGVKD. Germline trimming cut 7 bases from V and 7 bases from J; bases unmatched to any gene: 7. The CDR3 region is CAIKGQGIGGELFF. The CDR3 region has the DNA TGTGCCATCAAGGGACAGGGCATCGGCGGGGAGCTGTTTTTT.

The rearrangement joins TRBV19 to TRBJ1-3; D ambiguous. This CDR3 contains 14 residues. Germline CDR1 LNHDA, CDR2 SQIVND (reference sequence). V dropped 3 bases and J dropped 3 bases, with 9 bases sitting between them. The CDR3 protein is CASSIWAVGNTIYF. The CDR3 nucleotides are TGTGCCAGTAGTATTTGGGCAGTTGGAAACACCATATATTTT.

V and J are TRBV5-1 and TRBJ2-3; the match to TRBD1 covers 10 bases. This CDR3 region has 15 residues. V lost 0 bases to trimming and J lost 4 bases; unmatched junction nucleotides: 2. The germline V gene encodes CDR1 SGHRS and CDR2 YFSETQ. CDR3 loop: CASSLAGTGADTQYF. CDR3 in DNA: TGCGCCAGCAGCTTGGCCGGGACAGGGGCAGATACGCAGTATTTT.

This clone appeared once. The chain is built from TRBV6-5 and TRBJ2-5; TRBD1 matches 8 bases. CDR3 length: 14 residues. Per the germline V gene, CDR1 is MNHEY and CDR2 is SVGAGI. With V trimmed by 6 bases and J by 5 bases, 8 bases remained unmatched. In DNA, the CDR3 is TGTGCCAGCAGAAACAGGGGGACCGTGGAGACCCAGTACTTC. It translates to CASRNRGTVETQYF.

The rearrangement joins TRBV28 to TRBJ1-2; 7 bases match TRBD1. CDR1 and CDR2 from the germline V gene are MDHEN and SYDVKM. Losses at the gene ends were 4 bases for V and 3 bases for J; bases not matched to a gene: 8. The CDR3 is 15 amino acids. Here the CDR3 reads CASSSPRQGDYGYTF. The DNA for the CDR3 is TGTGCCAGCAGTTCACCAAGACAGGGCGACTATGGCTACACCTTC.

This clone was recorded once. This chain joins TRBV5-6 and TRBJ2-5, with TRBD2 identical over 14 bases. There are 16 residues in the CDR3. With 4 bases clipped from V and 5 bases from J, the junction kept 7 bases outside the gene matches. The germline V gene encodes CDR1 SGHDT and CDR2 YYEEEE. The CDR3 sequence: CASSRTGLAGDETQYF. The CDR3 DNA reads as TGTGCCAGCAGCCGGACGGGACTAGCGGGAGATGAGACCCAGTACTTC.

V is TRBV6-5 and J is TRBJ2-7, with 10 bases fitting TRBD1. Germline-derived CDR1 and CDR2 are MNHEY and SVGAGI. V gave up 7 bases and J gave up 5 bases; unmatched junction bases: 5. The CDR3 is 13 residues long. CDR3 DNA sequence: TGTGCCAGCACCAAGACAGGGGGCGACGAGCAGTACTTC. Amino acid sequence: CASTKTGGDEQYF.

The CDR3 loop reads CASSLGQGLRQGYTF. Written as DNA, the CDR3 is TGTGCCAGCAGCTTGGGGCAGGGCCTCAGACAAGGCTACACCTTC. The genes are TRBV5-8 and TRBJ1-2; D may be TRBD1 (5 bases). The V end was cut by 0 bases, the J end by 8 bases, with 17 bases between. CDR1 and CDR2 from the germline V gene are SGHTS and YDEGEE. The length of the CDR3 is 15 residues.

The V gene is TRBV15, the J gene TRBJ2-7; 14 nucleotides align to TRBD2. Unmatched junction bases numbered 2, after V lost 5 bases and J lost 2 bases. Germline V gives CDR1 LNHNV, CDR2 YYDKDF (reference sequence). There are 15 residues in the CDR3. The CDR3 DNA reads as TGTGCCACCAGCTTGGGACTAGCGGGAGCCTACGAGCAGTACTTC. Protein sequence: CATSLGLAGAYEQYF.

The V gene is TRBV4-1, the J gene TRBJ1-4; D gene uncertain. Trimming pared 1 base from V and 4 bases from J, leaving 4 bases between. Germline V gene sequence: CDR1 MGHRA, CDR2 YSYEKL. There are 13 residues in the CDR3. The CDR3 region has the DNA TGCGCCAGCAGCCAAGTCCGTAATGAAAAACTGTTTTTT. Protein: CASSQVRNEKLFF.

This chain uses TRBV28 with TRBJ1-4; 12 positions agree with TRBD1. The CDR3 sequence is 15 residues long. The trim removed 3 bases at V and 8 bases at J, leaving 4 bases unmatched. The germline CDR1 and CDR2 sequences are MDHEN and SYDVKM. The CDR3 nucleotides are TGTGCCAGCAGTTTGGGACAGGGGGCAGGAGAAAAACTGTTTTTT. This sequence encodes CASSLGQGAGEKLFF.

CDR3 residues: CASSEAGTGYGYTF. CDR3 nucleotides: TGTGCCAGCAGTGAGGCAGGGACAGGCTATGGCTACACCTTC. The chain uses TRBV2 and TRBJ1-2, with 8 bases identical to TRBD1. The CDR3 has 14 residues. V shed 3 bases, J shed 4 bases, and the junction held 4 bases outside the gene matches. CDR1 and CDR2 from the germline V gene are SNHLY and FYNNEI.

The gene calls are TRBV6-5 and TRBJ2-7, with TRBD1 as a possible D gene (5 bases). Trimming took off 6 bases at V and 5 bases at J, with 17 bases between the two ends. The CDR3 is 14 residues long. Germline assignment: CDR1 MNHEY and CDR2 SVGAGI. The CDR3 is CASSNRTPRDEQYF. CDR3 DNA sequence: TGTGCCAGCAGCAACCGAACACCCAGGGACGAGCAGTACTTC.

This rearrangement joins TRBV11-2 to TRBJ1-2; TRBD1 matches 9 bases. The CDR3 has 16 residues. CDR1 and CDR2 from the germline V gene are SGHAT and FQNNGV. The junction had 13 bases not matched to a gene; V was cut back by 3 bases and J by 8 bases. CDR3 region: CASSLSRDRETIGYTF. Here the CDR3 DNA reads TGTGCCAGCAGCTTGTCTCGGGACAGGGAGACGATCGGCTACACCTTC.

This clone was seen once. The chain employs TRBV6-5 and TRBJ1-5; 8 nucleotides match TRBD1. The V gene's germline CDR1 is MNHEY and CDR2 SVGAGI. J was trimmed by 3 bases and V by 10 bases; bases with no gene match: 5. The CDR3 runs to 13 residues. In DNA form, the CDR3 reads TGTGCCACCCGGGACAGGTACAATCAGCCCCAGCATTTT. Its protein is CATRDRYNQPQHF.